The present T cell receptor (beta chain) was sequenced within a study of blood T cell repertoires in COVID-19. The wider study: Acute-phase and convalescent COVID-19 samples originated in the United States, Italy and Spain. PBMCs, B-cell-depleted T cells, or T cells provided the cDNA or gDNA that made up the material.

Authors' methods: Estimation of nucleated cell counts relied on the amplification of reference gene primers. Repertoires were generated with immunoSEQ multiplex PCR, while TCRdb's copy carries only in-frame clones and drops some. The DNA gave D and trimming, while V, J and clone size come from that table. The sample contains 70,000 to 100,000 clones, around nine tenths of which appear only once. V was trimmed by 3 bases and J by 2 bases, leaving 7 bases between them. The CDR3 loop spans 14 amino acids. The germline V gene has CDR1 MNHEY and CDR2 SMNVEV (reference sequence). The J gene is TRBJ2-2, the V gene TRBV27; D not resolved. What was sequenced was peripheral blood. The clonotype comes from a woman of 80 years or more with acute or convalescent COVID-19. The CDR3 protein is CASSFRVNTGELFF. Written as DNA, the CDR3 is TGTGCCAGCAGTTTTCGAGTCAACACCGGGGAGCTGTTTTTT.